What follows are 18 T cell receptor beta chains derived from one specimen sequenced in a study of sequential checkpoint blockade in melanoma. Noted treatment: randomized to nivolumab then ipilimumab (arm A) or the reverse (arm B). Clones were read by immunoSEQ multiplex PCR, and TCRdb kept only the in-frame ones, dropping some. The sample has around 13,000 clones; 25% to 35% are singletons. The sequencing here drew on tumor tissue (inferred from file names), taken from a patient given nivolumab and ipilimumab in sequence. These receptors were collected from a human donor with melanoma.

J is TRBJ2-7 and V is TRBV6-8; D perhaps matches TRBD2 (5 bases). The CDR3 totals 13 residues. The germline V and J ends were trimmed by 1 base and 3 bases, with 7 bases remaining between them. Germline CDR1 and CDR2: MNHGY and SAAAGT. CDR3 in DNA: TGTGCCAGCAGTTACTTGGGAGACTACGAGCAGTACTTC. Amino acid sequence: CASSYLGDYEQYF.

Ten or more counts support this clone. The genes are TRBV7-4 and TRBJ2-1; TRBD1 might be the D (10 bases). The CDR3 has 22 residues. The germline V and J ends were trimmed by 2 bases and 4 bases, with 33 bases remaining between them. Germline loops: CDR1 SGHVT, CDR2 SQSDAQ. The CDR3 loop is CASSLSGGGTGEPSGVYNEQFF. The CDR3 DNA reads TGTGCCAGCAGCTTAAGCGGGGGCGGGACAGGGGAACCTAGCGGGGTTTACAATGAGCAGTTCTTC.

The J gene is TRBJ2-3, the V gene TRBV6-7; the D is unclear. TRBV6-7 is placed among ORFs of uncertain function. Between the trimmed V and J ends, which lost 6 bases and 7 bases, there was a span of 8 bases. This CDR3 is 11 amino acids long. CDR3 in amino acids: CASSQSHTQYF. The DNA of the CDR3 is TGTGCCAGCAGCCAATCTCATACGCAGTATTTT.

This clone came up many times. This chain joins TRBV6-8 and TRBJ2-1; tentative D call: TRBD1 (5 bases). V lost 6 bases and J 2 bases, leaving 17 bases between the germline ends. Germline loops: CDR1 MNHGY, CDR2 SAAAGT. The CDR3 contains 16 residues. The CDR3 nucleotides read TGTGCCAGCAGCCTGACCGGTCTCAGGGCCTACAATGAGCAGTTCTTC. It is translated as CASSLTGLRAYNEQFF.

Concerning this clone itself: A junction boundary mismatches the germline segment, possibly from a read error. The chain links TRBV29-1 to TRBJ2-3; D is possibly TRBD2 (6 bases). This CDR3 has 15 residues. The germline CDR1 and CDR2 sequences are SQVTM and ANQGSEA. CDR3 in DNA: TGCAGCGTAGAAGGGGACCAGCGGGGCACAGATACGCAGTATTTT. Translated, it gives CSVEGDQRGTDTQYF.

This chain connects TRBV28 to TRBJ2-7, with 8 bases aligning to TRBD1. Trimming removed 5 bases from V and 3 bases from J; junction bases left unmatched: 12. This CDR3 region has 16 residues. Germline CDR1 reads MDHEN; CDR2 reads SYDVKM. In DNA form, the CDR3 reads TGTGCCAGCAGTAAAAATCCCAGGACAGGGAGCTACGAGCAGTACTTC. This codes for CASSKNPRTGSYEQYF.

This rearrangement joins TRBV18 to TRBJ2-3, with no clear D. The V end was cut by 0 bases, the J end by 1 base, with 5 bases between. The germline gives CDR1 KGHSH, CDR2 LQKENI. The CDR3 totals 14 residues. The CDR3 is CASSPPVGTDTQYF. For the CDR3, the DNA is TGTGCCAGCTCACCACCTGTTGGCACAGATACGCAGTATTTT.

This clone was seen ten or more times. The gene calls are TRBV12-5 and TRBJ1-1; the D is unclear. The CDR3 has 15 amino acids. Germline CDR1 reads LGHNT; CDR2 reads FRNRAP. The CDR3 sequence is CASSQGGQPRVEAFF. The CDR3 DNA reads TGTGCCAGTTCCCAAGGTGGCCAGCCGAGGGTTGAAGCTTTCTTT. Supplemented by reference TRBV12-5 and TRBJ1-1, the full variable domain reads DARVTQTPRHKVTEMGQEVTMRCQPILGHNTVFWYRQTMMQGLELLAYFRNRAPLDDSGMPKDRFSAEMPDATLATLKIQPSEPRDSAVYFCASSQGGQPRVEAFFGQGTRLTVV.

The chain combines TRBV9 with TRBJ2-7; 7 nucleotides align to TRBD1. V lost 0 bases to trimming and J lost 3 bases; unmatched junction nucleotides: 6. Germline CDR1 reads SGDLS; CDR2 reads YYNGEE. This CDR3 contains 15 residues. CDR3 nucleotides: TGTGCCAGCAGCGTAGAAGGGGACAGCTACTACGAGCAGTACTTC. As protein: CASSVEGDSYYEQYF.

The gene calls are TRBV9 and TRBJ2-1; no clear D. CDR3 length: 14 amino acids. V lost 5 bases and J 6 bases, leaving 15 bases between the germline ends. Germline CDR1 and CDR2: SGDLS and YYNGEE. The CDR3 reads CASSSPGATNEQFF. CDR3 DNA: TGTGCCAGCAGTTCTCCAGGAGCCACCAATGAGCAGTTCTTC.

This clone showed up just a few times. V is TRBV11-3 and J is TRBJ2-7; D not resolved. The CDR3 contains 14 residues. Germline assignment: CDR1 SGHNT and CDR2 YENEEA. V lost 2 bases and J lost 3, with 11 bases in between. The CDR3 bases are TGTGCCAGCAGCTTATATGAGAGGATCTACGAGCAGTACTTC. Translating it yields CASSLYERIYEQYF. Full variable domain (outside the CDR3, taken from reference TRBV11-3 and TRBJ2-7): EAGVVQSPRYKIIEKKQPVAFWCNPISGHNTLYWYLQNLGQGPELLIRYENEEAVDDSQLPKDRFSAERLKGVDSTLKIQPAELGDSAVYLCASSLYERIYEQYFGPGTRLTVT.

This clone was picked up a small number of times. The V and J genes are TRBV11-3 and TRBJ1-1; D may be TRBD1 (6 bases). This CDR3 is built from 15 residues. The germline gives CDR1 SGHNT, CDR2 YENEEA. V was shortened by 2 bases and J by 1 base, with 11 bases between the two germline ends. The CDR3 bases are TGTGCCAGCAGCTTATACAGGGCTTCGAACACTGAAGCTTTCTTT. Encoded protein: CASSLYRASNTEAFF. The full variable domain, in which reference TRBV11-3 and TRBJ1-1 provide the parts outside the CDR3, is EAGVVQSPRYKIIEKKQPVAFWCNPISGHNTLYWYLQNLGQGPELLIRYENEEAVDDSQLPKDRFSAERLKGVDSTLKIQPAELGDSAVYLCASSLYRASNTEAFFGQGTRLTVV.

In this sample, this clone turned up many times. The chain links TRBV11-3 to TRBJ2-1, with D perhaps matching TRBD2 (6 bases). The germline gives CDR1 SGHNT, CDR2 YENEEA. The CDR3 covers 15 residues. V gave up 3 bases and J gave up 8 bases, with 17 bases separating them. The CDR3 DNA reads TGTGCCAGCAGCTTGTCACTAGCCAGTTTGGATGAGCAGTTCTTC. Translated: CASSLSLASLDEQFF.

In its sample, this clone is medium-sized. V usage is TRBV11-3 and J usage is TRBJ2-7; 12 nucleotides agree with TRBD2. The CDR3 runs to 15 residues. Germline V gene sequence: CDR1 SGHNT, CDR2 YENEEA. The ends lost 5 bases at V and 1 base at J; junction bases unmatched: 3. CDR3 sequence reads: CASSPGTSGSYEQYF. In nucleotides, the CDR3 is TGTGCCAGCAGCCCCGGGACTAGCGGGTCCTACGAGCAGTACTTC.

This clone was recorded only once. The V call is TRBV5-1, the J call TRBJ2-1; a weak D match, TRBD1 (6 bases). This CDR3 contains 15 residues. Per the germline V gene, CDR1 is SGHRS and CDR2 is YFSETQ. Between the trimmed V and J ends, which lost 0 bases and 6 bases, there was a span of 13 bases. The CDR3 nucleotides read TGCGCCAGCAGCTTGGCCTCAGGGGCGGTCAATGAGCAGTTCTTC. It is translated as CASSLASGAVNEQFF.

The chain uses TRBV18 and TRBJ2-1; the D gene is possibly TRBD2 (5 bases). With 3 bases removed from V and 8 bases from J, the gap between germline ends came to 29 bases. Germline CDR1 is KGHSH and CDR2 is LQKENI. The CDR3 is 19 residues long. The DNA for the CDR3 is TGTGCCAGCTCACCGCGGGTGGAACGTCGCGTCAGGCCCGCGGATGAGCAGTTCTTC. This sequence encodes CASSPRVERRVRPADEQFF.

The chain joins TRBV28 to TRBJ2-7; a possible D gene is TRBD1 (5 bases). The germline CDR1 and CDR2 sequences are MDHEN and SYDVKM. V lost 6 bases and J 0 bases, leaving 15 bases between the germline ends. The CDR3 consists of 15 residues. The CDR3 nucleotides read TGTGCCAGCAGGCGCCCAGGGCCAACCTCCTACGAGCAGTACTTC. Amino acids: CASRRPGPTSYEQYF.

This clone was detected a few times. V gene TRBV11-3 combines with J gene TRBJ2-2; D is unclear. The CDR3 has 14 residues. Trimming stripped 5 bases from V and 7 bases from J, with 14 bases between. Germline CDR1 reads SGHNT; CDR2 reads YENEEA. CDR3 region: CASSPQDGIGELFF. CDR3 in DNA: TGTGCCAGCAGCCCCCAGGACGGTATCGGGGAGCTGTTTTTT.